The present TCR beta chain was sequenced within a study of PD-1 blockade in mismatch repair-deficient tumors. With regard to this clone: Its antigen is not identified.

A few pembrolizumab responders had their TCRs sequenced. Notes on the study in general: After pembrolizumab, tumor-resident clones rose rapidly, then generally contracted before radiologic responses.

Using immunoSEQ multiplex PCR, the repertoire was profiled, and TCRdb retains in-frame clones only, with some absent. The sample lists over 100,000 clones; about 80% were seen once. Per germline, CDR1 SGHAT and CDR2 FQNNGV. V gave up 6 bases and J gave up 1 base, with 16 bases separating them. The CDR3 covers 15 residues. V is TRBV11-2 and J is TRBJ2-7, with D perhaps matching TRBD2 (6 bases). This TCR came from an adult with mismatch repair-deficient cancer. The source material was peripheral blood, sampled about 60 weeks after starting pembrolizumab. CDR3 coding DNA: TGTGCCAGCAGTGTGACTAGAGGCCATTCCTACGAGCAGTACTTC. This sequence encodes CASSVTRGHSYEQYF.